The T cell receptor beta chain under discussion was sequenced for a study of early T cells in non-severe SARS-CoV-2 infection. Study information: Unsorted whole-blood RNA was sequenced in bulk, leaving chains unpaired.

Molecules of cDNA were individually given unique molecular identifiers that were attached to them. From the 5' RACE reads, TCRdb called clonotypes with MiXCR, one entry per CDR3 protein. The table lists fewer than 80,000 distinct CDR3 sequences, around 12% of them singletons. With regard to this clonotype: Its specificity is unknown.

V was shortened by 4 bases and J by 2 bases, with 17 bases between the two germline ends. The CDR3 loop spans 16 amino acids. Whole-study results and caveats: CD4 and private specificities were missed by VDJdb matching, which favored anti-spike CD8 responses.

This receptor was identified in an adult who was a healthcare worker with PCR-confirmed SARS-CoV-2 infection or an uninfected control (not recorded which). The donor label of this sample is uncertain. The sequencing used whole blood, collected at baseline. J is TRBJ1-1 and V is TRBV12-3 or TRBV12-4; no clear D. The DNA for the CDR3 is TGTGCCAGCAGTTGGGCCAGCCGTTCCCTTAACACTGAAGCTTTCTTT. It codes for CASSWASRSLNTEAFF.